The present T cell receptor beta chain was sequenced within a study of blood T cell repertoires in COVID-19. Produced via immunoSEQ multiplex PCR; TCRdb's table is partial and in-frame only. The table lists approximately 170,000 clones, roughly nine tenths of them singletons. Trimming shortened V by 0 bases and J by 15 bases, and 12 bases separated the two germline ends. Germline-derived CDR1 and CDR2 are MNHEY and SVGAGI. This CDR3 contains 13 residues. The receptor was derived from a woman aged 70-85 years with acute or convalescent COVID-19. What was sequenced was peripheral blood. This chain links TRBV6-5 with TRBJ1-6; no firm D call. The CDR3 nucleotides are TGTGCCAGCAGTTACTCCGAGGCGGGTAACCTCCACTTT. Translation: CASSYSEAGNLHF.